The present T cell receptor beta chain was sequenced within a study of shared clonotypes between healthy human individuals. Between the trimmed V and J ends, which lost 4 bases and 7 bases, there was a span of 14 bases. Germline V gives CDR1 SGHTS, CDR2 YDEGEE. The CDR3 spans 13 residues. The method was immunoSEQ multiplex PCR; TCRdb's version includes in-frame clones alone and lacks a portion of them. Among about 2.4 million clones listed, 85% to 95% were seen once. CD4+ cell separation produced CD45RA+ naive and CD45RA-negative memory subsets. The chain carries TRBV5-8 and TRBJ1-2, with D perhaps TRBD1 (5 bases). Sequenced: naive CD4+ T cells sorted from blood. Subset: CD45RA+ positively selected. This receptor was identified in a man aged 18 to 29 in good health. The CDR3 reads CASSPRGGGGYTF. In DNA, the CDR3 is TGTGCCAGCAGCCCCCGGGGCGGTGGTGGCTACACCTTC.